This TCR beta chain was documented in a study of blood T cells in healthy people across ages. Per the germline V gene, CDR1 is LNHDA and CDR2 is SQIVND (reference sequence). J was trimmed by 2 bases and V by 5 bases; bases with no gene match: 6. This CDR3 is built from 15 residues. Overall study findings and caveats: Across samples, TCR beta diversity tracked strongly with naive T cell percentage.

Primers used in a second PCR of about 6 to 11 cycles were a sample-barcoded 5' primer and a J-beta primer mix. Every sample gave at least 2.5 million paired-end reads containing CDR3. Via MiXCR, TCRdb re-called the 5' RACE reads, giving one row per CDR3 protein. The sample consists of hundreds of thousands of distinct CDR3 sequences, roughly 30% of them appearing once. Isolated PBMCs totaled at least 6 million in each sample. This clonotype was found a few times. Its matching antigen is unknown. The receptor comes from a woman of 80 years or more in good health. The chain uses TRBV19 and TRBJ2-3, with 8 bases aligning to TRBD2. What was sequenced was blood. The CDR3 reads CASSVFSGITDTQYF. The CDR3 DNA follows: TGTGCCAGTAGTGTCTTTAGCGGGATCACAGATACGCAGTATTTT.